The text below deals with one TCR beta chain. This sample was taken from a study of control samples from healthy donors and cancer patients. V lost 4 bases and J lost 3, with 14 bases in between. This CDR3 spans 15 amino acids. The V gene's germline CDR1 is KGHDR and CDR2 SFDVKD. Profiling relied on immunoSEQ multiplex PCR, and the TCRdb table lists in-frame clones only, not all of them. This sample has about 130,000 clones, with more than 85% found just once. The sequenced material came from blood. The source of this sequence is a man between 18 and 35 years old in good health. The V call is TRBV24-1, the J call TRBJ1-1; tentatively, D is TRBD1 (6 bases). The CDR3 reads CATSDRRGGDTEAFF. CDR3 nucleotide sequence: TGTGCCACCAGTGACCGCAGGGGAGGGGACACTGAAGCTTTCTTT.